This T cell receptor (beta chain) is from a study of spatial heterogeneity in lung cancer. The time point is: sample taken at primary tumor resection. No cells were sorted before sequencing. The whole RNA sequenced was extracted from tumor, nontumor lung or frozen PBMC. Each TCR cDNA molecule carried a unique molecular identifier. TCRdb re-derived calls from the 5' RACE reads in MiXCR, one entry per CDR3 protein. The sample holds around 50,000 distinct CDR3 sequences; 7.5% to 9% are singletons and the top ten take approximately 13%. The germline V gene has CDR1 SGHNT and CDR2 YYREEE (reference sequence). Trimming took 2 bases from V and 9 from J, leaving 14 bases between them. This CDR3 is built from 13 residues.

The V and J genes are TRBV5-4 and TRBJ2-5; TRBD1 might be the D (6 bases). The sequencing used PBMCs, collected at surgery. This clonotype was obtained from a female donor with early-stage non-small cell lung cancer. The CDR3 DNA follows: TGTGCCAGCAGCTTCAGAGACAGGCCCCCCCAGTACTTC. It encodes CASSFRDRPPQYF.